One and the same sample provided the 14 T cell receptor beta chains below, sequenced in a study of CD8 T cells in acute hepatitis C reinfection. Noted time point: naive CD8 control sorted from an acute-time-point sample. Clones were read by immunoSEQ multiplex PCR, and TCRdb kept only the in-frame ones, dropping some. The table has about 38,000 clones, 80% to 90% seen once. Material for sequencing was naive CD8+ T cells from PBMCs. These receptors came from a man aged 30 to 45 with chronic hepatitis C.

The chain carries TRBV7-9 and TRBJ1-1; D may be TRBD1 (5 bases). From germline, CDR1 is SEHNR and CDR2 FQNEAQ (reference sequence). The CDR3 loop spans 13 amino acids. Deletions cut 1 base from V and 7 bases from J, with 10 bases between. The CDR3 protein is CASSLGGPFEAFF. CDR3 DNA: TGTGCCAGCAGCTTAGGGGGACCGTTTGAAGCTTTCTTT.

The chain is built from TRBV5-5 and TRBJ2-3; no definite D call. The CDR3 has 14 amino acids. Trimming shortened V by 0 bases and J by 2 bases, and 7 bases separated the two germline ends. Germline CDR1 and CDR2: SGHKS and YYEKEE (reference sequence). In nucleotides, the CDR3 is TGTGCCAGCAGCTTGGCCTGGGCCACAGATACGCAGTATTTT. Translated, it gives CASSLAWATDTQYF.

In this sample, this clone turned up a few times. The V and J genes are TRBV27 and TRBJ2-2; D gene ambiguous. The ends were cut back, 6 bases at V and 2 bases at J, with 10 bases in the middle. The CDR3 has 14 residues. Germline V CDR1 and CDR2: MNHEY, SMNVEV (reference sequence). CDR3 sequence reads: CASSMSTNTGELFF. The CDR3 region has the DNA TGTGCCAGCAGCATGTCCACCAACACCGGGGAGCTGTTTTTT.

V is TRBV29-1 and J is TRBJ2-5; D unresolved. The J call may be incorrect, as the DNA end agrees better with TRBJ2-7. The CDR3 is made up of 14 amino acids. Germline assignment: CDR1 SQVTM and CDR2 ANQGSEA. CDR3 DNA sequence: TGCAGCGTTGGAGTTTTATCATTAACCTACGAGCAGTACTTC. Its translation: CSVGVLSLTYEQYF.

The rearrangement links TRBV18 to TRBJ2-1, with unresolved D. This CDR3 is 14 amino acids long. Germline assignment: CDR1 KGHSH and CDR2 LQKENI. V was trimmed by 1 base and J by 5 bases, leaving 9 bases between them. Here the CDR3 DNA reads TGTGCCAGCTCACCACTTGCAGCTAACAATGAGCAGTTCTTC. It is translated as CASSPLAANNEQFF.

The rearrangement links TRBV5-6 to TRBJ1-1; D uncertain. The germline CDR1 and CDR2 sequences are SGHDT and YYEEEE. The V and J ends lost 4 bases and 11 bases respectively, with 21 bases between them. CDR3 size: 14 residues. As DNA, the CDR3 is TGTGCCAGCAGCCCCCCACTGGTGGGGTCGGAGGCTTTCTTT. It specifies CASSPPLVGSEAFF.

The chain recombines TRBV27 with TRBJ1-5, with a weak D call TRBD1 (5 bases). From germline, CDR1 is MNHEY and CDR2 SMNVEV (reference sequence). Trimming left V 1 base short and J 0 bases short, with 7 bases between. The CDR3 has 15 residues. In DNA form, the CDR3 reads TGTGCCAGCAGTTTATTGGGGCTTAGCAATCAGCCCCAGCATTTT. Translation gives CASSLLGLSNQPQHF.

V gene TRBV13 combines with J gene TRBJ2-1; D is undetermined. CDR3 length: 14 residues. From germline, CDR1 is PRHDT and CDR2 FYEKMQ (reference sequence). Trimming removed 2 bases from V and 1 base from J, with 6 bases in between. CDR3 sequence (DNA): TGTGCCAGCAGCTTAAGTGGGTCCTACAATGAGCAGTTCTTC. It translates to CASSLSGSYNEQFF.

The rearrangement uses TRBV27 and TRBJ2-7; tentative D call: TRBD2 (6 bases). The germline gives CDR1 MNHEY, CDR2 SMNVEV (reference sequence). The CDR3 runs 15 residues. The ends were cut back, 6 bases at V and 6 bases at J, with 21 bases in the middle. CDR3 in DNA: TGTGCCAGCAGGGGGTTTTTGTCCCGGGAGTTCGAGCAGTACTTC. It specifies CASRGFLSREFEQYF.

The chain links TRBV19 to TRBJ2-1; 10 bases are a match to TRBD2. V gave up 5 bases and J gave up 4 bases; unmatched junction bases: 2. CDR1 is LNHDA, CDR2 SQIVND, per germline (reference sequence). The CDR3 is 14 residues long. The CDR3 region has the DNA TGTGCCAGTAGTTCTAGCGGGAGTTACAATGAGCAGTTCTTC. Its protein product is CASSSSGSYNEQFF.

The chain combines TRBV6-4 with TRBJ2-1; perhaps D is TRBD1 or TRBD2 (6 bases each). Germline loops: CDR1 MRHNA, CDR2 SNTAGT. Trimming pared 4 bases from V and 8 bases from J, leaving 15 bases between. CDR3 length equals 14 residues. CDR3 nucleotides: TGTGCCAGCAGTGCATCGGTCGGGGGCCATGAGCAGTTCTTC. Amino acid sequence: CASSASVGGHEQFF.

V and J are TRBV29-1 and TRBJ1-1; the D gene is possibly TRBD1 (5 bases). CDR3 length: 14 residues. Deletions cut 2 bases from V and 1 base from J, with 11 bases between. Germline V gives CDR1 SQVTM, CDR2 ANQGSEA. The CDR3: CSVETGVGNTEAFF. CDR3 nucleotides: TGCAGCGTTGAAACAGGAGTAGGGAACACTGAAGCTTTCTTT.

In this sample, this clone turned up once. The J gene is TRBJ2-7, the V gene TRBV27, with 11 positions matching TRBD1. The CDR3 spans 14 residues. Germline lookup yields CDR1 MNHEY and CDR2 SMNVEV (reference sequence). V trimming: 4 bases; J trimming: 3 bases; junction bases outside the gene matches: 2. CDR3 residues: CASSWTGGDYEQYF. The DNA of the CDR3 is TGTGCCAGCAGTTGGACAGGGGGCGACTACGAGCAGTACTTC.

The chain carries TRBV5-4 and TRBJ1-3; weak D call: TRBD1 (5 bases). This CDR3 is built from 14 residues. Trimming pared 5 bases from V and 0 bases from J, leaving 9 bases between. The V gene's germline CDR1 is SGHNT and CDR2 YYREEE (reference sequence). The CDR3 coding sequence is TGTGCCAGCAGGGTAGACAGCTCTGGAAACACCATATATTTT. Its translation: CASRVDSSGNTIYF.